This TCR beta chain was captured by sequencing in a study of cytomegalovirus exposure and HLA in healthy donors. The CDR3 has 12 residues. The germline V and J ends were trimmed by 4 bases and 7 bases, with 8 bases remaining between them. The germline gives CDR1 SEHNR, CDR2 FQNEAQ (reference sequence). Overall study results and limits: Data from an earlier analysis indicated that most TCR beta V segments were productive either about 87% or about 30% of the time. Presence/absence analyses took donor sequencing depth as roughly uniform.

This clone was observed a handful of times. Its antigen is currently unknown. PCR employed 60 Vbeta and 13 Jbeta primers. Sequencing used immunoSEQ multiplex PCR; TCRdb keeps in-frame clones, though not all of them. The table has 200,000 to 250,000 clones, around 80% seen once. The receptor was derived from a male donor in good health and CMV-seronegative. The material sequenced was PBMCs. The chain links TRBV7-9 to TRBJ2-1, with D perhaps TRBD1 (6 bases). CDR3 sequence: CASSSQGNEQFF. The CDR3 DNA reads as TGTGCCAGCAGCTCTCAGGGGAATGAGCAGTTCTTC.